This entry lists 18 T cell receptor beta chains sequenced from one sample in a study of technical replicates of blood from several donors (TCRdb year 2017). The library relied on the immunoSEQ multiplex PCR assay. In its TCRdb copy, this immuneACCESS table keeps in-frame sequences only and misses some clones. Where compared with another copy, unresolved V genes explain less than half of these, and the others have no known cause. This sample holds approximately 69,000 clones; about 96% were observed only once. In total, the top ten clones hold 0.2% to 0.25% of the sample. The specimen sequenced was T cells isolated from PBMCs. These receptors were taken from a human donor in good health.

Comments on this clone: A junction boundary mismatches the germline segment, possibly from a read error. The V gene is TRBV6-5, the J gene TRBJ1-5, with unresolved D. Germline V CDR1 and CDR2: MNHEY, SVGAGI. This CDR3 is 16 amino acids long. The CDR3 protein is CASGYSRTSLGQPQHF. The CDR3 DNA reads as TGTGCCAGCGGTTATAGCCGCACCTCTCTTGGTCAGCCCCAGCATTTT.

The V gene is TRBV28, the J gene TRBJ2-3; D is ambiguous. This CDR3 comprises 14 residues. Germline values: CDR1 MDHEN, CDR2 SYDVKM. V lost 4 bases, J lost 2 bases, and 10 bases lay in between. The CDR3 DNA reads as TGTGCCAGCAGTTCGGCTAGTGACACAGATACGCAGTATTTT. Translating gives CASSSASDTDTQYF.

This chain connects TRBV5-1 to TRBJ2-6; D might be TRBD1 (5 bases). Germline CDR1 SGHRS, CDR2 YFSETQ. The CDR3 has 20 residues. V was shortened by 0 bases and J by 0 bases, with 19 bases between the two germline ends. CDR3 nucleotides: TGCGCCAGCAGCTTGGAGAAACAGGCACCTATACACTCTGGGGCCAACGTCCTGACTTTC. This translates into CASSLEKQAPIHSGANVLTF.

The chain employs TRBV19 and TRBJ1-1; tentative D call: TRBD1 (5 bases). Germline loops: CDR1 LNHDA, CDR2 SQIVND (reference sequence). The CDR3 length is 12 residues. The germline V and J ends were trimmed by 7 bases and 5 bases, with 11 bases remaining between them. CDR3 region: CASTTGGTEAFF. As DNA, the CDR3 is TGTGCCAGTACAACCGGGGGAACTGAAGCTTTCTTT.

This CDR3 reads CASSLGRVDGYTF. CDR3 DNA: TGTGCCAGCAGCTTAGGCAGGGTGGATGGCTACACCTTC. The chain joins TRBV5-5 to TRBJ1-2; D is perhaps TRBD1 (5 bases). The CDR3 is 13 amino acids. Trimming pared 2 bases from V and 6 bases from J, leaving 11 bases between. CDR1 SGHKS and CDR2 YYEKEE come from the germline V gene (reference sequence).

This chain joins TRBV28 and TRBJ1-2; a weak D match, TRBD1 (5 bases). The ends were cut back, 5 bases at V and 7 bases at J, with 11 bases in the middle. Germline values: CDR1 MDHEN, CDR2 SYDVKM. This CDR3 is 12 amino acids long. CDR3 nucleotide sequence: TGTGCCAGCAGTGACCAGGGTACTGGCTACACCTTC. This translates into CASSDQGTGYTF.

The chain carries TRBV4-1 and TRBJ2-3, with D perhaps TRBD1 (6 bases). The V gene lost 1 base and the J gene lost 0 bases, with 11 bases spanning the gap. Looked up from germline, CDR1 is MGHRA and CDR2 is YSYEKL. The CDR3 extends over 16 amino acids. The CDR3 loop is CASSQVRTESTDTQYF. In DNA, the CDR3 is TGCGCCAGCAGCCAAGTCCGGACAGAGAGCACAGATACGCAGTATTTT.

The rearrangement joins TRBV7-9 to TRBJ1-2, with D unclear. CDR1 and CDR2 from the germline V gene are SEHNR and FQNEAQ (reference sequence). Trimming removed 0 bases from V and 4 bases from J, with 6 bases in between. The CDR3 is 13 amino acids. The CDR3 loop is CASSLAAIYGYTF. The DNA for the CDR3 is TGTGCCAGCAGCTTAGCGGCAATCTATGGCTACACCTTC.

The gene calls are TRBV28 and TRBJ2-6, with 10 nucleotides matching TRBD1. The CDR3 sequence is 17 residues long. Per the germline V gene, CDR1 is MDHEN and CDR2 is SYDVKM. After removal of 6 bases from V and 0 bases from J, the junction contained 5 bases not matched to a gene. The CDR3 spells CASSGDRGDSGANVLTF. In DNA form, the CDR3 reads TGTGCCAGCAGCGGGGACAGGGGCGACTCTGGGGCCAACGTCCTGACTTTC. Looking up the rest from reference TRBV28 and TRBJ2-6 gives the full variable domain: DVKVTQSSRYLVKRTGEKVFLECVQDMDHENMFWYRQDPGLGLRLIYFSYDVKMKEKGDIPEGYSVSREKKERFSLILESASTNQTSMYLCASSGDRGDSGANVLTFGAGSRLTVL.

J is TRBJ1-3 and V is TRBV28; TRBD1 agrees at 7 bases. This CDR3 has 20 amino acids. Germline CDR1 MDHEN, CDR2 SYDVKM. Unmatched junction bases numbered 20, after V lost 2 bases and J lost 4 bases. The CDR3 nucleotides are TGTGCCAGCAGTTTAGGAGGGTTTGAACTAACAGGGGTATTGGGAAACACCATATATTTT. It is translated as CASSLGGFELTGVLGNTIYF.

The rearrangement joins TRBV28 to TRBJ1-5, with unresolved D. The V and J ends lost 9 bases and 1 base respectively, with 10 bases between them. Germline-derived CDR1 and CDR2 are MDHEN and SYDVKM. The CDR3 loop spans 13 amino acids. In DNA, the CDR3 is TGTGCCAGGGAGAACATGAGCAATCAGCCCCAGCATTTT. This codes for CARENMSNQPQHF.

The rearrangement links TRBV11-2 to TRBJ2-7, with 7 bases aligning to TRBD2. Germline CDR1 SGHAT, CDR2 FQNNGV. This CDR3 spans 17 amino acids. J was trimmed by 2 bases and V by 2 bases; bases with no gene match: 12. CDR3 nucleotides: TGTGCCAGCAGCTTATACCCCCTAGCGGTGGGTGCCTACGAGCAGTACTTC. Encoded protein: CASSLYPLAVGAYEQYF. Drawing the rest from reference TRBV11-2 and TRBJ2-7, the complete variable domain is EAGVAQSPRYKIIEKRQSVAFWCNPISGHATLYWYQQILGQGPKLLIQFQNNGVVDDSQLPKDRFSAERLKGVDSTLKIQPAKLEDSAVYLCASSLYPLAVGAYEQYFGPGTRLTVT.

The chain links TRBV4-1 to TRBJ2-5; D possibly corresponds to TRBD2 (6 bases). Germline V gene data show CDR1 as MGHRA and CDR2 as YSYEKL. This CDR3 spans 18 amino acids. Trimming left V 1 base short and J 6 bases short, with 24 bases between. The CDR3 DNA is TGCGCCAGCAGCCAAGTGGGACTGAAAGGCCAAAAGGAGAAGACCCAGTACTTC. This translates into CASSQVGLKGQKEKTQYF.

The genes are TRBV28 and TRBJ1-5; TRBD1 aligns across 9 bases. The CDR3 spans 17 residues. V lost 7 bases to trimming and J lost 5 bases; unmatched junction nucleotides: 15. Germline V CDR1 and CDR2: MDHEN, SYDVKM. The CDR3 sequence: CASIVGGVGTGHQPQHF. The DNA for the CDR3 is TGTGCCAGCATCGTCGGCGGGGTCGGGACAGGGCATCAGCCCCAGCATTTT.

The rearrangement links TRBV7-9 to TRBJ2-1; TRBD1 matches at 11 bases. V was pared by 1 base and J by 5 bases, with 13 bases of the junction left unmatched. CDR3 length: 19 residues. Germline V gene sequence: CDR1 SEHNR, CDR2 FQNEAQ (reference sequence). The CDR3 DNA reads as TGTGCCAGCAGCTTAGGGACAGGGGGCGTTGGTGGGGGGAACAATGAGCAGTTCTTC. It translates to CASSLGTGGVGGGNNEQFF.

The chain joins TRBV6-1 to TRBJ2-3, with 12 bases lining up with TRBD2. V was clipped by 2 bases and J by 1 base; unmatched bases: 7. CDR1 and CDR2 (germline): MNHNS, SASEGT. The CDR3 spans 18 residues. This chain's CDR3 is CASSERLAGGPGTDTQYF. The DNA of the CDR3 is TGTGCCAGCAGTGAAAGGCTAGCGGGGGGGCCGGGCACAGATACGCAGTATTTT.

V usage is TRBV6-1 and J usage is TRBJ2-5; 7 bases map to TRBD1. Germline V gene data show CDR1 as MNHNS and CDR2 as SASEGT. CDR3 length: 14 amino acids. Unmatched junction bases numbered 7, after V lost 4 bases and J lost 5 bases. As DNA, the CDR3 is TGTGCCAGCAGTGCGACAGGGCCCCGGGAGACCCAGTACTTC. It codes for CASSATGPRETQYF.

The chain has TRBV13 and TRBJ2-1; D unclear. There are 13 residues in the CDR3. CDR1 and CDR2 (germline): PRHDT, FYEKMQ (reference sequence). Trimming stripped 7 bases from V and 8 bases from J, with 15 bases between. CDR3 loop: CASTIKSRYEQFF. The CDR3 coding sequence is TGTGCCAGCACCATTAAAAGTCGGTATGAGCAGTTCTTC.